These 17 T cell receptor beta chains share one sample of origin, sequenced in a study of human T cells and chemical hapten exposure. The time point is: pre-sensitization, week 0. The treatment is: therapeutic diphenylcyclopropenone sensitization with weekly scalp DPC. TCRdb reprocessed the RACE reads with MiXCR, giving one entry per CDR3 protein. The sample consists of 89,000 or so distinct CDR3 sequences, about 8% of them appearing once. The material was whole blood, obtained in connection with sensitization to the hapten diphenylcyclopropenone (DPC). These receptors were taken from a man aged 40-49 years with alopecia areata. Some clones in this sample may be carry-over from other donors' samples.

The rearrangement links TRBV7-9 to TRBJ2-1, with 9 bases fitting TRBD2. With 0 bases clipped from V and 7 bases from J, the junction kept 4 bases outside the gene matches. Germline V gene lookup returns CDR1 SEHNR and CDR2 FQNEAQ (reference sequence). This CDR3 has 15 residues. The CDR3 region has the DNA TGTGCCAGCAGCTTAGCGGCGGGAGGGCCGAATGAGCAGTTCTTC. Translating it yields CASSLAAGGPNEQFF.

This clonotype was seen many times. The chain combines TRBV6-5 with TRBJ2-5; perhaps D is TRBD1 or TRBD2 (5 bases each). The germline gives CDR1 MNHEY, CDR2 SVGAGI. Trimming removed 2 bases from V and 9 bases from J, with 22 bases in between. CDR3 length equals 16 residues. The CDR3 DNA is TGTGCCAGCAGTTACAACCACGGGGCCGCCGGGAAGGCCCAGTACTTC. It is translated as CASSYNHGAAGKAQYF.

The sample holds a few counts of this clonotype. J is TRBJ2-7 and V is TRBV25-1; 8 bases fit TRBD1. CDR1 is MGHDK and CDR2 is SYGVNS in the germline V gene. The V segment lost 8 bases and the J segment 2 bases; nucleotides outside the gene matches: 5. This CDR3 is 13 amino acids long. The CDR3 DNA is TGTGCCAGCGGGAAGACAGGGGCCTACGAGCAGTACTTC. This translates into CASGKTGAYEQYF.

The chain is built from TRBV21-1 and TRBJ2-5; TRBD1 is the table's D call, not checked against the DNA. TRBV21-1 is listed as a pseudogene. The CDR3 spans 17 residues. For the CDR3, the DNA is TGTGCCAGCAGCAAAGGGGCAGGGATCGTAACGGAAGAGACCCAGTACTTC. It codes for CASSKGAGIVTEETQYF.

The chain uses TRBV12-5 and TRBJ1-4; possibly TRBD1 for D (6 bases). Germline lookup yields CDR1 LGHNT and CDR2 FRNRAP. The CDR3 runs 16 residues. Trimming left V 1 base short and J 7 bases short, with 16 bases between. The CDR3 sequence: CASGLDLQGAGEKLFF. The CDR3 DNA is TGTGCTAGTGGTTTGGACCTACAGGGCGCTGGTGAAAAACTGTTTTTT.

This clonotype was seen at least ten times. In DNA, the CDR3 is TGTGCCAGCAGCCGCCGAGTTGCGGGAGACTCCTACGAGCAGTACGTC. This translates into CASSRRVAGDSYEQYV. V is TRBV5-8 and J is TRBJ2-7, with 7 bases fitting TRBD2. The CDR3 totals 16 residues. Germline CDR1 reads SGHTS; CDR2 reads YDEGEE. J lost 0 bases, V lost 4 bases, and 10 bases had no gene match.

The chain is built from TRBV28 and TRBJ2-1, with 11 bases aligning to TRBD2. Looked up from germline, CDR1 is MDHEN and CDR2 is SYDVKM. V shed 9 bases, J shed 0 bases, and the junction held 10 bases outside the gene matches. This CDR3 contains 17 residues. The CDR3 sequence is CASTSSGRPSSYNEQFF. The CDR3 bases are TGTGCCAGTACTTCTAGCGGGAGGCCGAGCTCCTACAATGAGCAGTTCTTC.

This chain joins TRBV28 and TRBJ2-5; D is perhaps TRBD1 (6 bases). CDR3 length: 16 residues. With 5 bases removed from V and 1 base from J, the gap between germline ends came to 17 bases. Germline CDR1 is MDHEN and CDR2 is SYDVKM. The CDR3 sequence is CASSLGPYRVQETQYF. The CDR3 nucleotides read TGTGCCAGCAGTCTAGGCCCCTACAGGGTCCAAGAGACCCAGTACTTC.

In its sample, this clonotype was seen a few times. The V and J genes are TRBV27 and TRBJ2-2, with 8 bases that match TRBD2. V gave up 1 base and J gave up 7 bases; unmatched junction bases: 8. Germline V gene sequence: CDR1 MNHEY, CDR2 SMNVEV (reference sequence). This CDR3 comprises 16 residues. The CDR3 here is CASSLLAAGAGGELFF. Here the CDR3 DNA reads TGTGCCAGCAGTTTATTGGCAGCGGGAGCCGGCGGGGAGCTGTTTTTT.

Many counts were recorded for this clonotype. The chain joins TRBV6-5 to TRBJ2-2; weak D call: TRBD1 (6 bases). CDR1 and CDR2 (germline): MNHEY, SVGAGI. V lost 6 bases, J lost 5 bases, and 19 bases lay in between. This CDR3 contains 16 residues. The CDR3 DNA reads as TGTGCCAGCAGGGTACCGGGACACCCTCCTACCGGGGAGCTGTTTTTT. Its protein is CASRVPGHPPTGELFF.

V and J are TRBV12-3 or TRBV12-4 and TRBJ1-2; the match to TRBD1 covers 8 bases. CDR3 length: 15 residues. V shed 5 bases and J 4 bases; nucleotides not matched to a gene: 9. CDR3 in amino acids: CASSAPGQGVYGYTF. The CDR3 coding sequence is TGTGCCAGCAGTGCCCCAGGACAGGGCGTCTATGGCTACACCTTC.

The sample holds a few counts of this clonotype. The chain carries TRBV7-2 and TRBJ2-7; D gene ambiguous. The CDR3 has 14 residues. Germline V gene sequence: CDR1 SGHTA, CDR2 FQGNSA. V lost 1 base to trimming and J lost 0 bases, with 7 bases between them. CDR3 sequence: CASSLGDASYEQYV. In nucleotides, the CDR3 is TGTGCCAGCAGCTTAGGTGACGCCTCCTACGAGCAGTACGTC.

Only a few counts were recorded for this clonotype. This rearrangement joins TRBV27 to TRBJ2-2; the match to TRBD2 covers 15 bases. CDR3 length equals 16 residues. V shed 5 bases and J 5 bases; nucleotides not matched to a gene: 3. Germline loops: CDR1 MNHEY, CDR2 SMNVEV (reference sequence). CDR3 sequence: CASSTGLAGGTGELFF. Here the CDR3 DNA reads TGTGCCAGCAGTACGGGACTAGCGGGAGGAACCGGGGAGCTGTTTTTT.

This clonotype occurred once. The chain joins TRBV4-3 to TRBJ2-1, with D hard to call. The CDR3 is 17 residues long. V lost 1 base and J lost 0, with 13 bases in between. Looked up from germline, CDR1 is LGHNA and CDR2 is YSLEER. The CDR3 sequence is CASSQAFGVSSYNEQFF. In nucleotides, the CDR3 is TGCGCCAGCAGCCAAGCTTTTGGCGTTAGCTCCTACAATGAGCAGTTCTTC.

This clonotype has ten or more counts. The chain employs TRBV6-2 or TRBV6-3 and TRBJ2-1; 9 positions match TRBD2. The V and J ends lost 0 bases and 13 bases, in that order; junction bases with no gene match: 13. This CDR3 is built from 16 residues. Per the germline V gene, CDR1 is MNHEY and CDR2 is SVGEGT. The CDR3 DNA reads as TGTGCCAGCAGTTACTCTTCCCTGGGGCTAGCGGGATCTCAGTTCTTC. Translating it yields CASSYSSLGLAGSQFF.

This clonotype has at least ten counts. The chain uses TRBV7-2 and TRBJ1-5, with 9 bases identical to TRBD1. The germline gives CDR1 SGHTA, CDR2 FQGNSA. J was trimmed by 1 base and V by 6 bases; bases with no gene match: 4. This CDR3 is built from 15 residues. The CDR3 coding sequence is TGTGCCAGCAGTCTGACAGGGGGAAGCAATCAGCCCCAGCATTTT. It is translated as CASSLTGGSNQPQHF.

This clonotype was seen a few times. The chain employs TRBV2 and TRBJ2-3; D call uncertain. Germline V gene data show CDR1 as SNHLY and CDR2 as FYNNEI. The CDR3 is made up of 13 amino acids. Between the trimmed V and J ends, which lost 7 bases and 1 base, there was a span of 9 bases. The CDR3 bases are TGTGCCAGCAAGGCGGACCGCACAGATACGCAGTATTTT. As protein: CASKADRTDTQYF. The full variable domain, completed using reference TRBV2 and TRBJ2-3, is EPEVTQTPSHQVTQMGQEVILRCVPISNHLYFYWYRQILGQKVEFLVSFYNNEISEKSEIFDDQFSVERPDGSNFTLKIRSTKLEDSAMYFCASKADRTDTQYFGPGTRLTVL.